Listed below are T cell receptor beta chains from one sample, sequenced in a study of shared clonotypes between healthy human individuals. Sequencing was performed with immunoSEQ multiplex PCR; in TCRdb, only in-frame clones are kept and a portion is missing. The sample includes 400,000 to 550,000 clones, about 80% seen only once; the top ten take 10% to 15%. Sequenced sample: PBMCs. The origin of the receptors is a woman aged 40 to 50 in good health. Some clones in this sample may be carry-over from other donors' samples. Both conserved end residues are trimmed from each CDR3. Not every row has a clone size; where given, it reads once, few, many or a size class.

j_call: TRBJ2-1
v_call: TRBV25-1
clone_size: few
cdr3_aa: ASSDLSRNEQF

j_call: TRBJ2-3
v_call: TRBV5-1
clone_size: -
cdr3_aa: ASSLYGGRAGSTDTQY

j_call: TRBJ2-7
v_call: TRBV2
clone_size: -
cdr3_aa: ASSESQGAYEQY

j_call: TRBJ1-1
v_call: TRBV18
clone_size: -
cdr3_aa: ASSPQGAWTEAF

j_call: TRBJ2-7
v_call: TRBV7-9
clone_size: -
cdr3_aa: ASSSPSRTRSPGY

j_call: TRBJ1-5
v_call: TRBV4-2
clone_size: few
cdr3_aa: ASSQVDRFNQPQH

j_call: TRBJ2-2
v_call: TRBV5-1
clone_size: once
cdr3_aa: ASMLLAGENTGELF

j_call: TRBJ2-1
v_call: TRBV10-3
clone_size: -
cdr3_aa: AISEPVSSYNEQF

j_call: TRBJ2-6
v_call: TRBV19
clone_size: -
cdr3_aa: ASSEDSKSGANVLT

j_call: TRBJ2-3
v_call: TRBV5-4
clone_size: -
cdr3_aa: ASSGTSGTDTQY

j_call: TRBJ2-3
v_call: TRBV19
clone_size: few
cdr3_aa: ASSLAHGQDTQY

j_call: TRBJ2-3
v_call: TRBV6-6
clone_size: -
cdr3_aa: ASSYTGEGGPDTQY

j_call: TRBJ2-6
v_call: TRBV6-6
clone_size: -
cdr3_aa: ASSLTGIGANVLT

j_call: TRBJ2-3
v_call: TRBV4-3
clone_size: -
cdr3_aa: ASSQAFSTGARADTQY

j_call: TRBJ1-1
v_call: TRBV5-1
clone_size: -
cdr3_aa: ASSPVRGGTEAF

j_call: TRBJ1-1
v_call: TRBV5-1
clone_size: -
cdr3_aa: ASSTGQGKGGDTEAF

j_call: TRBJ2-2
v_call: TRBV18
clone_size: -
cdr3_aa: ASSPQEANTGELF

j_call: TRBJ2-2
v_call: TRBV7-9
clone_size: -
cdr3_aa: ASERASGSTGELF

j_call: TRBJ2-4
v_call: TRBV28
clone_size: -
cdr3_aa: ASSTPVLAKNIQY

j_call: TRBJ1-2
v_call: TRBV5-6
clone_size: -
cdr3_aa: ASSRFDYRDRGVGYT

j_call: TRBJ2-2
v_call: TRBV7-9
clone_size: -
cdr3_aa: ASAPPRAGVGTGELF

j_call: TRBJ1-2
v_call: TRBV28
clone_size: many
cdr3_aa: ASSYLTGFGYT

j_call: TRBJ1-1
v_call: TRBV27
clone_size: -
cdr3_aa: ASSSQRNTEAF

j_call: TRBJ1-5
v_call: TRBV29-1
clone_size: -
cdr3_aa: SAQLGGNQPQH

j_call: TRBJ2-7
v_call: TRBV6-6
clone_size: -
cdr3_aa: ASSYGSSSYEQY

j_call: TRBJ2-5
v_call: TRBV2
clone_size: -
cdr3_aa: ASSDGLGETQY

j_call: TRBJ1-1
v_call: TRBV7-8
clone_size: once
cdr3_aa: ASSLDLRGRLIPEAF

j_call: TRBJ2-7
v_call: TRBV7-3
clone_size: few
cdr3_aa: ASSLLAGGPSEQY

j_call: TRBJ2-1
v_call: TRBV6-1
clone_size: -
cdr3_aa: ASISPGAAYNEQF

j_call: TRBJ1-5
v_call: TRBV27
clone_size: few
cdr3_aa: ASSLYGLYNQPQH

j_call: TRBJ1-6
v_call: TRBV2
clone_size: -
cdr3_aa: ASSAFGQGNNSPLH

j_call: TRBJ2-5
v_call: TRBV25-1
clone_size: many
cdr3_aa: ASSIVHLSGKETQY

j_call: -
v_call: TRBV9
clone_size: -
cdr3_aa: ASSVGGLPYEQY

j_call: TRBJ2-5
v_call: TRBV5-1
clone_size: -
cdr3_aa: ASILAETQY

j_call: TRBJ2-3
v_call: TRBV7-2
clone_size: -
cdr3_aa: ASSVRHVTDTQY

j_call: TRBJ1-1
v_call: TRBV19
clone_size: -
cdr3_aa: ASSIGQTTMNTEAF

j_call: TRBJ1-4
v_call: TRBV19
clone_size: -
cdr3_aa: ASSRFRGQVSSSATNEKLF

j_call: TRBJ2-7
v_call: TRBV7-2
clone_size: -
cdr3_aa: ASSSNSYEQY

j_call: TRBJ2-3
v_call: TRBV15
clone_size: few
cdr3_aa: ATSEPGGTNYSDTQY

j_call: TRBJ2-1
v_call: TRBV18
clone_size: -
cdr3_aa: ASSRSSGDNEQF

j_call: TRBJ2-5
v_call: TRBV5-1
clone_size: -
cdr3_aa: ASSRDGETQY

j_call: TRBJ1-2
v_call: TRBV28
clone_size: -
cdr3_aa: ASSLDRGNGYT

j_call: TRBJ1-1
v_call: TRBV19
clone_size: once
cdr3_aa: ATTSGGGLNTEAF

j_call: TRBJ1-5
v_call: TRBV9
clone_size: -
cdr3_aa: ASSGTPYSNQPQH

j_call: TRBJ2-7
v_call: TRBV10-1
clone_size: -
cdr3_aa: ASRPGGPQY

j_call: TRBJ2-1
v_call: TRBV7-9
clone_size: -
cdr3_aa: ASSYLHFRQGSYNEQF

j_call: TRBJ2-1
v_call: TRBV6-1
clone_size: many
cdr3_aa: ATPIAGGVEQF

j_call: TRBJ1-5
v_call: TRBV7-9
clone_size: -
cdr3_aa: ASSLGGDLSGQPQH

j_call: TRBJ2-5
v_call: TRBV7-7
clone_size: -
cdr3_aa: ASSLSPQETQY

j_call: TRBJ2-5
v_call: TRBV19
clone_size: -
cdr3_aa: ASSVGLAGNQETQY

j_call: TRBJ2-7
v_call: TRBV6-1
clone_size: -
cdr3_aa: ASSEVPASYEQY

j_call: TRBJ1-4
v_call: TRBV2
clone_size: -
cdr3_aa: ASRTGISNEKLF

j_call: TRBJ2-2
v_call: TRBV4-3
clone_size: -
cdr3_aa: ASSQGVDQGETGELF

j_call: TRBJ2-5
v_call: TRBV27
clone_size: -
cdr3_aa: ASSLYRQETQY

j_call: TRBJ1-2
v_call: TRBV6-6
clone_size: -
cdr3_aa: ASSSQGNYGYT

j_call: TRBJ2-5
v_call: TRBV4-2
clone_size: -
cdr3_aa: ASSHVGRGETQY